This TCR beta chain was sequenced during a study of blood T cell repertoires in COVID-19. Study-level background: Material from acute and convalescent COVID-19 was sourced from the United States, Italy and Spain. In each case, the material was cDNA or gDNA derived from T cells, B-cell-depleted T cells, or PBMCs.

In the source study's methods: By means of reference gene primer amplification, nucleated cell counts were estimated. Assay used: immunoSEQ multiplex PCR; TCRdb lists only in-frame clones, some missing. V and J calls and clone size follow that table, whereas D and trimming were derived from the DNA. Of roughly 270,000 clones listed, 88% are singletons. This CDR3 has 15 amino acids. The V gene's germline CDR1 is MGHDK and CDR2 SYGVNS. V lost 3 bases and J 2 bases, leaving 11 bases between the germline ends. Sequenced sample: peripheral blood. This receptor was identified in a man between 18 and 35 years old with active or convalescent COVID-19. The genes are TRBV25-1 and TRBJ1-3; tentatively, D is TRBD1 (6 bases). CDR3 DNA: TGTGCCAGCAGTGAGTCATACAGGGCTGGAAACACCATATATTTT. Translation gives CASSESYRAGNTIYF.